These T cell receptor beta chains were read from a single sample in a study of T cells in Graves' hyperthyroidism and ophthalmopathy. TCRdb passed the multiplex PCR reads through MiXCR, listing each CDR3 protein once. This table holds 400,000 to 600,000 distinct CDR3 sequences, under 25% found once. Sequenced input: blood. Receptors originate from a man aged 18 to 30 with Graves' hyperthyroidism. Each CDR3 is given with its conserved first and last residue. A D gene is named only where the DNA matches it firmly. Some rows mark clone size as missing; the rest say once, few, many or name a class of expanded clone.

CDR3 protein,CDR3 DNA,D gene,clone size,V gene,J gene
CSVTSDQETQYF,TGCAGCGTCACCAGCGATCAAGAGACCCAGTACTTC,.,many,TRBV29-1,TRBJ2-5
CASSLGREWTEAFF,TGTGCCAGCAGTCTGGGAAGGGAGTGGACTGAAGCTTTCTTT,.,many,TRBV2,TRBJ1-1
CATSRGWMGMNTEAFF,TGTGCCACCAGCAGAGGATGGATGGGCATGAACACTGAAGCTTTCTTT,.,many,TRBV15,TRBJ1-1
CATSAHILSAGELFF,TGTGCCACCAGCGCACACATCCTTAGCGCCGGGGAGCTGTTTTTT,.,many,TRBV15,TRBJ2-2
CASSSLSDSPLHF,TGTGCCAGCAGCTCCCTATCTGATTCACCCCTCCACTTT,.,few,TRBV9,TRBJ1-6
CASRRDTSNYGYTF,TGTGCCAGCAGGCGGGACACTTCTAACTATGGCTACACCTTC,.,many,TRBV28,TRBJ1-2
CASKGPGLNYGYTF,TGCGCCAGCAAGGGACCAGGCCTTAACTATGGCTACACCTTC,.,many,TRBV5-1,TRBJ1-2
CASSPTDSGYEQYF,TGTGCCAGCAGTCCCACGGACTCAGGCTACGAGCAGTACTTC,.,.,TRBV12-3/TRBV12-4,TRBJ2-7
CASSFLRASHEQYF,TGTGCCAGCAGCTTTCTACGGGCCTCCCACGAGCAGTACTTC,.,few,TRBV11-2,TRBJ2-7
CASSLAGDQFEQYF,TGTGCCAGCAGCTTAGCAGGGGACCAGTTTGAGCAGTACTTC,.,.,TRBV7-2,TRBJ2-7
CASSLAPAGREETQYF,TGCGCCAGCAGCTTGGCCCCTGCGGGAAGAGAAGAGACCCAGTACTTC,.,once,TRBV5-1,TRBJ2-5
CASGWGETQYF,TGTGCCAGCGGATGGGGAGAGACCCAGTACTTC,.,many,TRBV9,TRBJ2-5